One and the same sample provided the 6 T cell receptor beta chains below, sequenced in a study of OX40 agonist ivuxolimab in advanced cancers. Clones were sequenced by immunoSEQ multiplex PCR, and TCRdb holds only the in-frame ones, with some missing. This sample has 55,000 to 80,000 clones; around nine tenths occur once, and the top ten carry roughly 0.29%. Sequencing was performed on CD4+ or CD8+ T cells sorted from blood, taken in a trial of the OX40 agonist ivuxolimab. These receptors were collected from an adult with an advanced solid tumor such as melanoma, head and neck, liver or kidney cancer.

The chain couples TRBV28 to TRBJ1-2; the match to TRBD1 covers 7 bases. With 3 bases clipped from V and 8 bases from J, the junction kept 15 bases outside the gene matches. Per germline, CDR1 MDHEN and CDR2 SYDVKM. The CDR3 loop spans 16 amino acids. CDR3 nucleotide sequence: TGTGCCAGCAGTTTGGGGGACAGTCCTTTAGACGGGGGCTACACCTTC. This sequence encodes CASSLGDSPLDGGYTF.

The table lists this clone with a count of one. The rearrangement uses TRBV5-6 and TRBJ2-7; D might be TRBD1 (7 bases). V was shortened by 4 bases and J by 12 bases, with 20 bases between the two germline ends. The CDR3 runs to 13 residues. The germline CDR1 and CDR2 sequences are SGHDT and YYEEEE. The CDR3 nucleotides are TGTGCCAGCAGCAGGGGGGACAGTCAGCCGCTGTACTTC. It translates to CASSRGDSQPLYF.

This chain links TRBV4-1 with TRBJ2-1; TRBD2 agrees at 7 bases. Losses at the gene ends were 1 base for V and 9 bases for J; bases not matched to a gene: 9. Germline V lookup: CDR1 MGHRA, CDR2 YSYEKL. There are 15 residues in the CDR3. The CDR3 coding sequence is TGCGCCAGCAGCCAAGGGCGGGAGCGTGTGAGTGAGCAGTTCTTC. It codes for CASSQGRERVSEQFF.

This sequence joins TRBV18 and TRBJ1-6; 11 nucleotides align to TRBD1. Trimming took 2 bases from V and 7 from J; bases not matched to a gene: 4. CDR3 length equals 16 residues. Germline V CDR1 and CDR2: KGHSH, LQKENI. CDR3 bases: TGTGCCAGCTCACCAGGGACAGGGGGAGTGAATTCACCCCTCCACTTT. Protein sequence: CASSPGTGGVNSPLHF. The variable domain in full, completed from reference TRBV18 and TRBJ1-6, reads NAGVMQNPRHLVRRRGQEARLRCSPMKGHSHVYWYRQLPEEGLKFMVYLQKENIIDESGMPKERFSAEFPKEGPSILRIQQVVRGDSAAYFCASSPGTGGVNSPLHFGNGTRLTVT.

V usage is TRBV7-9 and J usage is TRBJ1-2; D call uncertain. Germline CDR1 SEHNR, CDR2 FQNEAQ (reference sequence). V dropped 7 bases and J dropped 0 bases, with 15 bases sitting between them. The CDR3 runs 15 residues. The CDR3 region has the DNA TGTGCCAGCACCCCCCCGGGCGGTGCTAACTATGGCTACACCTTC. It translates to CASTPPGGANYGYTF.

This clone appeared once. The genes are TRBV7-9 and TRBJ2-2; maybe TRBD2 (6 bases). There are 16 residues in the CDR3. Trimming cost V 4 bases and J 5 bases, with 17 bases left between them. CDR1 and CDR2 (germline): SEHNR, FQNEAQ (reference sequence). CDR3 sequence: CASSYRDFAGTGELFF. The CDR3 DNA is TGTGCCAGCAGCTACCGGGACTTTGCTGGAACCGGGGAGCTGTTTTTT.